Below, 18 T cell receptor beta chains from the same sample are listed, as sequenced in a study of shared clonotypes between healthy human individuals. The method was immunoSEQ multiplex PCR; TCRdb's version includes in-frame clones alone and lacks a portion of them. The repertoire holds 2 million to 2.5 million clones, with approximately 93% as singletons. The specimen was naive CD4+ T cells from PBMCs. The subset was: CD45RA+ positively selected. Receptor source: a man aged 18 to 29 in good health. Some clones in this sample may be carry-over from other donors' samples.

Concerning this clone: Other DNA sequences from this sample encode an identical CDR3 as well. The chain carries TRBV15 and TRBJ2-5; a weak D match, TRBD1 (5 bases). CDR1 and CDR2 from the germline V gene are LNHNV and YYDKDF (reference sequence). Deletions cut 5 bases from V and 2 bases from J, with 9 bases between. This CDR3 contains 13 residues. The CDR3 is CATSRRQQETQYF. The CDR3 nucleotides read TGTGCCACCAGCCGCCGACAGCAAGAGACCCAGTACTTC.

The genes are TRBV6-9 and TRBJ1-1; a possible D gene is TRBD1 (6 bases). Germline CDR1 and CDR2: MNHGY and SVAAGI. This CDR3 has 15 residues. V lost 2 bases and J lost 4, with 14 bases in between. The CDR3 region is CASSYETGDSTEAFF. The CDR3 coding sequence is TGTGCCAGCAGTTATGAGACAGGAGATAGCACTGAAGCTTTCTTT.

V usage is TRBV28 and J usage is TRBJ1-2; unclear D gene. CDR3 size: 12 residues. V was shortened by 4 bases and J by 4 bases, with 7 bases between the two germline ends. Looked up from germline, CDR1 is MDHEN and CDR2 is SYDVKM. The CDR3 sequence: CASSSQFYGYTF. The CDR3 DNA reads TGTGCCAGCAGTTCGCAGTTCTATGGCTACACCTTC.

This chain uses TRBV6-5 with TRBJ2-7; possibly TRBD2 for D (6 bases). This CDR3 comprises 16 residues. The V gene's germline CDR1 is MNHEY and CDR2 SVGAGI. The V end was cut by 0 bases, the J end by 4 bases, with 16 bases between. CDR3: CASSYSTPGVGYEQYF. For the CDR3, the DNA is TGTGCCAGCAGTTACTCGACCCCGGGAGTTGGGTACGAGCAGTACTTC.

The CDR3: CASSARDQSDTQYF. CDR3 in DNA: TGTGCCAGCAGCGCCAGGGACCAGTCAGATACGCAGTATTTT. The chain joins TRBV7-3 to TRBJ2-3; D may correspond to TRBD1 or TRBD2 (5 bases each). This CDR3 comprises 14 residues. The germline CDR1 and CDR2 sequences are SGHTA and FQGTGA. V was trimmed by 5 bases and J by 4 bases, leaving 13 bases between them.

Of note for this clone: In the same sample, other DNA sequences code for this CDR3. The chain carries TRBV18 and TRBJ1-1, with TRBD1 identical over 8 bases. Trimming at V came to 6 bases and at J to 4 bases, leaving 13 bases not matched to a gene. Germline-derived CDR1 and CDR2 are KGHSH and LQKENI. The CDR3 is made up of 16 amino acids. In DNA form, the CDR3 reads TGTGCCAGCTCGGATAGGCAGGGGGCGCAGGGCACTGAAGCTTTCTTT. Protein: CASSDRQGAQGTEAFF.

This clone came up once. The chain carries TRBV10-1 and TRBJ2-3; D remains unclear. CDR3 size: 13 residues. The germline gives CDR1 WNHNN, CDR2 SYGVQD (reference sequence). Trimming shortened V by 8 bases and J by 2 bases, and 11 bases separated the two germline ends. The CDR3 region has the DNA TGCGCCAGCTCCCAGTCGGTCACAGATACGCAGTATTTT. It yields the protein CASSQSVTDTQYF.

The gene calls are TRBV28 and TRBJ1-3; 7 positions agree with TRBD1. With V trimmed by 7 bases and J by 0 bases, 3 bases remained unmatched. This CDR3 spans 14 amino acids. Germline V gene lookup returns CDR1 MDHEN and CDR2 SYDVKM. The CDR3 region has the DNA TGTGCCAGCAATCGGGACAGCTCTGGAAACACCATATATTTT. This codes for CASNRDSSGNTIYF.

The genes are TRBV11-2 and TRBJ2-7; D may be TRBD1 (6 bases). The CDR3 runs to 15 residues. Trimming took 4 bases from V and 2 from J, leaving 15 bases between them. Per germline, CDR1 SGHAT and CDR2 FQNNGV. CDR3 sequence: CASSSTTGGTYEQYF. The DNA for the CDR3 is TGTGCCAGCAGCTCGACGACAGGTGGGACCTACGAGCAGTACTTC.

This clone showed up just once. Additional DNA sequences in this sample encode the identical CDR3. The genes are TRBV7-3 and TRBJ2-2, with D unresolved. The V end was cut by 2 bases, the J end by 2 bases, with 6 bases between. Germline loops: CDR1 SGHTA, CDR2 FQGTGA. There are 14 residues in the CDR3. In DNA, the CDR3 is TGTGCCAGCAGCTTATCCTTAAACACCGGGGAGCTGTTTTTT. This codes for CASSLSLNTGELFF.

This chain connects TRBV5-6 to TRBJ1-1; TRBD1 matches at 7 bases. J lost 10 bases, V lost 6 bases, and 12 bases had no gene match. Germline CDR1 reads SGHDT; CDR2 reads YYEEEE. The CDR3 loop spans 13 amino acids. The DNA of the CDR3 is TGTGCCAGCACCGGACAGGCCGCAGGGGGAGCTTTCTTT. Its protein is CASTGQAAGGAFF.

The J gene is TRBJ1-5, the V gene TRBV7-2; D uncertain. The CDR3 spans 13 residues. CDR1 and CDR2 (germline): SGHTA, FQGNSA. Trimming removed 5 bases at V and 9 bases at J, with 14 bases between. The CDR3 reads CASSGGSWGPQHF. The CDR3 coding sequence is TGTGCCAGCAGCGGAGGGAGCTGGGGGCCCCAGCATTTT.

The genes are TRBV7-9 and TRBJ1-1, with 8 positions matching TRBD1. Germline-derived CDR1 and CDR2 are SEHNR and FQNEAQ (reference sequence). The CDR3 extends over 14 amino acids. V trimming: 6 bases; J trimming: 4 bases; junction bases outside the gene matches: 7. The CDR3 loop reads CASSLQGAPTEAFF. DNA of the CDR3: TGTGCCAGCAGTTTGCAGGGGGCGCCCACTGAAGCTTTCTTT.

As concerns this clone: The junction and the germline gene differ at one end; a read error may be behind it. The V and J genes are TRBV9 and TRBJ2-1; the D gene is possibly TRBD2 (6 bases). There are 16 residues in the CDR3. Germline V gene data show CDR1 as SGDLS and CDR2 as YYNGEE. The chain's CDR3 is CASSDGIGGSYSEQFF. As DNA, the CDR3 is TGTGCCAGCAGCGACGGGATCGGGGGTTCATACAGTGAGCAGTTCTTC.

The V and J genes are TRBV28 and TRBJ2-1; 9 bases align to TRBD2. CDR3 length: 15 amino acids. V trimming: 6 bases; J trimming: 6 bases; junction bases outside the gene matches: 9. Germline CDR1 reads MDHEN; CDR2 reads SYDVKM. CDR3 DNA sequence: TGTGCCAGCAGCAGCCCTAGCGGGGCCCCCAATGAGCAGTTCTTC. Amino acids: CASSSPSGAPNEQFF.

V gene TRBV28 combines with J gene TRBJ1-4; D unclear. V was cut by 6 bases and J by 3 bases, with 11 bases left in between. Germline V lookup: CDR1 MDHEN, CDR2 SYDVKM. The CDR3 loop spans 14 amino acids. CDR3 region: CASRSVVANEKLFF. CDR3 in DNA: TGTGCCAGCAGATCCGTGGTCGCTAATGAAAAACTGTTTTTT.

This sequence joins TRBV9 and TRBJ2-7; D may be TRBD1 (6 bases). CDR3 length: 15 amino acids. Germline values: CDR1 SGDLS, CDR2 YYNGEE. V was pared by 4 bases and J by 4 bases, with 18 bases between. In nucleotides, the CDR3 is TGTGCCAGCAGCCCTCAAACAGGGTCGGGATACGAGCAGTACTTC. Amino acid sequence: CASSPQTGSGYEQYF.

To note about this clone: Other nucleotide sequences from this sample produce the same CDR3. This rearrangement joins TRBV28 to TRBJ1-2, with no clear D. The ends were cut back, 2 bases at V and 5 bases at J, with 6 bases in the middle. CDR1 is MDHEN, CDR2 SYDVKM, per germline. The CDR3 runs 12 residues. Here the CDR3 DNA reads TGTGCCAGCAGTTTAAAAGGGTATGGCTACACCTTC. Protein product: CASSLKGYGYTF.